This T cell receptor beta chain came from a study of T-cell memory formation after mild COVID-19. Broader study findings: That cross-reactive memory joined was suggested by some responding clones appearing in pre-infection memory.

The V end was cut by 3 bases, the J end by 7 bases, with 6 bases between. From germline, CDR1 is SGHTA and CDR2 FQGNSA. CDR3 size: 11 residues. TCRdb redid the calling of the 5' RACE reads with MiXCR, one entry per CDR3 protein. The sample records about 350,000 distinct CDR3 sequences, 20% to 25% being singletons. This clonotype came up a few times. Its cognate antigen is unknown. Sequences were obtained from PBMCs or a T cell subset sorted from them (not recorded which). This chain connects TRBV7-2 to TRBJ1-1; D unclear. The source of this sequence is a man aged 18 to 30 who had mild COVID-19 (a few samples of this study predate the infection). Cell type and time point are not known. In DNA form, the CDR3 reads TGTGCCAGCAGCTTTTATTATGAAGCTTTCTTT. Amino acids: CASSFYYEAFF.